These 8 T cell receptor beta chains came from one sample sequenced in a study of radiation and T cells in renal cell carcinoma. Documented time point: blood 4 weeks post-SBRT, at nephrectomy. Treatment denoted: 15 Gy SBRT to primary tumor, nephrectomy 4 weeks later. Assay used: immunoSEQ multiplex PCR; TCRdb lists only in-frame clones, some missing. The table records tens of thousands of clones, around 81% of them present only once. The sequences come from blood, collected from a patient whose treatment included radiotherapy and nephrectomy. These receptors originate from a man aged 45-65 years with renal cell carcinoma.

This clone was picked up a small number of times. The J gene is TRBJ1-1, the V gene TRBV13; D uncertain. Deletions cut 2 bases from V and 8 bases from J, with 6 bases between. Germline CDR1 reads PRHDT; CDR2 reads FYEKMQ (reference sequence). CDR3 size: 11 residues. CDR3 nucleotide sequence: TGTGCCAGCAGCTTAATGAGCGAAGCTTTCTTT. It is translated as CASSLMSEAFF. Based on the CDR3 plus reference TRBV13 and TRBJ1-1, the full variable domain is AAGVIQSPRHLIKEKRETATLKCYPIPRHDTVYWYQQGPGQDPQFLISFYEKMQSDKGSIPDRFSAQQFSDYHSELNMSSLELGDSALYFCASSLMSEAFFGQGTRLTVV.

The chain links TRBV4-3 to TRBJ2-1; 7 nucleotides match TRBD1. CDR1 LGHNA and CDR2 YSLEER come from the germline V gene. The CDR3 loop spans 16 amino acids. The junction had 7 bases not matched to a gene; V was cut back by 0 bases and J by 5 bases. CDR3 in DNA: TGCGCCAGCAGCCAAGACTTGTGGCAGGGGGACAATGAGCAGTTCTTC. This encodes CASSQDLWQGDNEQFF.

This sequence joins TRBV6-1 and TRBJ2-7; D is unresolved. This CDR3 has 11 amino acids. V lost 2 bases and J 5 bases, leaving 4 bases between the germline ends. Germline CDR1 reads MNHNS; CDR2 reads SASEGT. The CDR3 nucleotides are TGTGCCAGCAGTGAACGTCACGAGCAGTACTTC. Its protein is CASSERHEQYF.

This chain uses TRBV9 with TRBJ2-5; 12 bases agree with TRBD2. The V gene's germline CDR1 is SGDLS and CDR2 YYNGEE. V was clipped by 3 bases and J by 5 bases; unmatched bases: 2. The CDR3 covers 14 residues. The CDR3 spells CASSAGTSGETQYF. Written as DNA, the CDR3 is TGTGCCAGCAGCGCCGGGACTAGCGGGGAGACCCAGTACTTC.

The J gene is TRBJ2-3, the V gene TRBV19; 9 bases are shared with TRBD1. Germline V gene data show CDR1 as LNHDA and CDR2 as SQIVND (reference sequence). The CDR3 extends over 15 amino acids. V dropped 7 bases and J dropped 3; count of bases not matched to a gene: 8. The CDR3 is CASNLGTGPTDTQYF. For the CDR3, the DNA is TGTGCCAGTAATTTGGGGACAGGGCCAACAGATACGCAGTATTTT.

The chain recombines TRBV27 with TRBJ1-2; D gene ambiguous. V lost 0 bases and J lost 3, with 8 bases in between. Looked up from germline, CDR1 is MNHEY and CDR2 is SMNVEV (reference sequence). The CDR3 runs 14 residues. The CDR3, as DNA: TGTGCCAGCAGTTTATCGGAGCTTCACTATGGCTACACCTTC. It translates to CASSLSELHYGYTF.

V gene TRBV5-1 combines with J gene TRBJ2-3, with TRBD1 as a possible D gene (6 bases). The CDR3 totals 14 residues. Germline values: CDR1 SGHRS, CDR2 YFSETQ. V gave up 1 base and J gave up 2 bases, with 8 bases separating them. The CDR3 bases are TGCGCCAGCAGCTTGACAGGGTTCACAGATACGCAGTATTTT. The encoded protein is CASSLTGFTDTQYF.

The chain is built from TRBV4-2 and TRBJ2-5; TRBD1 is a possible D gene (6 bases). Trimming shortened V by 5 bases and J by 4 bases, and 11 bases separated the two germline ends. CDR3 size: 13 residues. The V gene's germline CDR1 is LGHNA and CDR2 YNFKEQ. The chain's CDR3 is CASSAGRGETQYF. In nucleotides, the CDR3 is TGTGCCAGCAGCGCAGGCAGGGGAGAGACCCAGTACTTC.